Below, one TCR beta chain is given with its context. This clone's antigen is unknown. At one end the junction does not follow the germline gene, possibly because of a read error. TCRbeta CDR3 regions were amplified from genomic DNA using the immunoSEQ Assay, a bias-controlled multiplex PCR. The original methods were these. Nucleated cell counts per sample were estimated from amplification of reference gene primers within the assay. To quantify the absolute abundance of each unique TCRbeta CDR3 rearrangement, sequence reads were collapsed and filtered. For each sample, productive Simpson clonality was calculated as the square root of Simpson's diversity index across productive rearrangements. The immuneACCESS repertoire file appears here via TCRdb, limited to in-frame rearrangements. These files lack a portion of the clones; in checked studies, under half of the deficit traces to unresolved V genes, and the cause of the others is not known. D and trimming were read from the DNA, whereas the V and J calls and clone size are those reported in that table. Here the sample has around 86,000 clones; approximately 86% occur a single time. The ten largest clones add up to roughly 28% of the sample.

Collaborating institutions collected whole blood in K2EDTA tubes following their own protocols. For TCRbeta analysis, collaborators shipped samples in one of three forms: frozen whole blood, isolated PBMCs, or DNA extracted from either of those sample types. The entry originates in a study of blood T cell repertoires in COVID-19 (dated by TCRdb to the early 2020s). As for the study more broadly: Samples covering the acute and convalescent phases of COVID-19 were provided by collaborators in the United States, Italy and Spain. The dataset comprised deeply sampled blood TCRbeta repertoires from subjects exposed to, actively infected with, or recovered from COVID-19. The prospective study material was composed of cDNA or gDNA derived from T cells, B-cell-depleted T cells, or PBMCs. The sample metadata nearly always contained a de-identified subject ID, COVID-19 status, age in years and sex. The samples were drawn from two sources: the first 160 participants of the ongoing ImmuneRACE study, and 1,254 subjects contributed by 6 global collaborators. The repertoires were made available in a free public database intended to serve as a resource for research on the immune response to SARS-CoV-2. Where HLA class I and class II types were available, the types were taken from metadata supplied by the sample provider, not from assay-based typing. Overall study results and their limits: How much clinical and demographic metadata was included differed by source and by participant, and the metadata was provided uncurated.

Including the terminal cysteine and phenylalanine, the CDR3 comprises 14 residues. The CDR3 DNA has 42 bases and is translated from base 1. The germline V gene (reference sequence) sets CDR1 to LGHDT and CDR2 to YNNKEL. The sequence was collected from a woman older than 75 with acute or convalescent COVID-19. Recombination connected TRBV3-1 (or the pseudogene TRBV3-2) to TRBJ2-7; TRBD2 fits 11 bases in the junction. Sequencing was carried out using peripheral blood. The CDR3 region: CASSQDSLAGGLDF. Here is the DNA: TGTGCCAGCAGCCAAGACTCGCTAGCGGGAGGCCTGGACTTC.